This is a list of T cell receptor beta chains from one sample in a study of T cell responses to AZD1222 COVID-19 vaccine. Profiled with immunoSEQ multiplex PCR; TCRdb holds only in-frame clones, not every one. The table includes 83,000 or so clones, around 90% detected once. This specimen consisted of peripheral blood, obtained 28 days after the second AZD1222 dose. These receptors all stem from an adult who received the AZD1222 COVID-19 vaccine. Both conserved end residues are part of each CDR3. The order of the fields is V gene, CDR3 protein.

>TRBV19
CASSMEGGNQHF
>TRBV29-1
CSVAVEGYQPQHF
>TRBV14
CASSQGPGHSPVF
>TRBV20-1
CSARDLYEQFF
>TRBV6-1
CASSVRASGLAYEQYF
>TRBV7-2
CASSLWGPASYEQYF
>TRBV7-9
CASRGTGIRDGYTF
>TRBV3-1/TRBV3-2
CASSLSTDTQYF
>TRBV5-1
CASSLAIVGSPLHF
>TRBV6-5
CASSVTGGGKNIQYF
>TRBV7-6
CASKGGVASYNEQFF
>TRBV5-4
CASSLAGGGTYEQYF
>TRBV7-2
CASSTNPGTRVRTQYF
>TRBV11-2
CASSWGSGIIGHEQFF
>TRBV7-2
CASSLGTENTGELFF
>TRBV18
CASSPASGRTDTQYF
>TRBV30
CAWSVGPSGCGEQFF
>TRBV6-1
CASSEALGSGASDTQYF
>TRBV6-4
CASSADQLDRAGQPQHF
>TRBV7-2
CASSPRPEGYTEAFF
>TRBV28
CASSIHQPQHF
>TRBV20-1
CSASARLETEAFF
>TRBV5-6
CASSLDSREQYF
>TRBV6-2/TRBV6-3
CASSYRAQETQYF
>TRBV27
CASSSPERRLGTGTYEQYF
>TRBV29-1
CSTSRTSKGTEAFF
>TRBV19
CATKGQGLEKLFF
>TRBV19
CASRGQVYEQYF
>TRBV11-3
CASSYGLLNTGELFF
>TRBV10-3
CATLAGASYEQYF
>TRBV19
CASINRGRNTEAFF
>TRBV18
CASSPPSTDTQYF
>TRBV6-4
CASRPDRMSTDTQYF
>TRBV24-1
CATSDNRKSYEQYF
>TRBV6-5
CASSLVGRSNEKLFF
>TRBV10-1
CVNQGWHNEQFF
>TRBV28
CASSLSGQAFETQYF
>TRBV7-2
CASSLDQNYGYTF
>TRBV28
CASSLWWDSLYSNQPQHF
>TRBV4-1
CASSTSYNEQFF
>TRBV4-1
CASSQDPRGLAGGDTQYF
>TRBV27
CASRVQGAQGGYTF
>TRBV5-4
CASIPSGASSYNEQFF
>TRBV11-2
CASSLTPGLASGANVLTF
>TRBV6-5
CASSQNQPQHF
>TRBV28
CASTRGTLSGANVLTF
>TRBV19
CASSMRTRGSYNEQFF
>TRBV6-2/TRBV6-3
CASSFTEVRKGSQETQYF
>TRBV25-1
CASTDRGAGANVLTF
>TRBV2
CASSVARVGPLNNEQFF
>TRBV6-2/TRBV6-3
CASSRSRGRGNREAFF
>TRBV9
CASSRGGLAGGRHEQYF
>TRBV15
CATSSHRGAYNEQFF
>TRBV10-2
CASLRDRDNTEAFF
>TRBV2
CASSELSGNTGELFF
>TRBV7-6
CASSSYKQGRDTQYF
>TRBV12-3/TRBV12-4
CASRRLDYEQYF